This T cell receptor beta chain was documented in a study of tumor and adjacent non-tumor tissue in lung cancer. The CDR3 is 18 residues long. CDR1 is SGHDT, CDR2 YYEEEE, per germline. Three rounds of nested PCR, following a modified ARM-PCR protocol, produced the TCRbeta library. MiXCR, run by TCRdb on the multiplex PCR reads, gives a single entry per CDR3 protein. The sample has about 200,000 distinct CDR3 sequences; over 55% are singletons. As concerns this clonotype: A junction boundary mismatches the germline segment, possibly from a read error.

RNA was extracted from bulk tissue without any cell sorting. The sample taken for sequencing was lung tumor tissue. This TCR derives from a man aged 55 to 69 with non-small cell lung cancer. The chain employs TRBV5-6 and TRBJ2-1, with TRBD2 identical over 12 bases. The CDR3 coding sequence is TGTGCCAGCAGCTTGCGATCTCGCGGACTAGCGGGAAACAATGAGCAGTTGTTC. Its protein product is CASSLRSRGLAGNNEQLF.